These T cell receptor beta chains were read from a single sample in a study of CD4 T cells in relation to SARS-CoV-2 and coronaviruses. Antigens of these TCRs are unknown. Profiled with immunoSEQ multiplex PCR; TCRdb holds only in-frame clones, not every one. The sample contains 25,000 to 30,000 clones, about 80% of which appear only once. Input material: CD4+ T cells from PBMCs, cultured in vitro. These receptors came from a human donor in good health. The CDR3 runs from the conserved cysteine through the conserved F or W. Fields, in order: D gene, clone size, J gene, V gene, CDR3 DNA, CDR3 protein. D genes are given only for firm matches. Part of the rows lack a size; the others show once, few, many or a class for expanded clones.

d_call: TRBD1
clone_size: .
j_call: TRBJ2-6
v_call: TRBV9
cdr3_nt: TGTGCCAGCAGCAAGTCCGGGACAGCTAACTCTGGGGCCAACGTCCTGACTTTC
cdr3_aa: CASSKSGTANSGANVLTF

d_call: TRBD1
clone_size: .
j_call: TRBJ1-6
v_call: TRBV7-2
cdr3_nt: TGTGCCAGCAGCTTAGTTCAGGGGGCAGAGGGTAATTCACCCCTCCACTTT
cdr3_aa: CASSLVQGAEGNSPLHF

d_call: TRBD1
clone_size: .
j_call: TRBJ1-4
v_call: TRBV5-6
cdr3_nt: TGTGCCAGCAGCTTGGGAGACAGGGATCTTGAAAAACTGTTTTTT
cdr3_aa: CASSLGDRDLEKLFF

d_call: TRBD1
clone_size: .
j_call: TRBJ1-6
v_call: TRBV5-1
cdr3_nt: TGCGCCAGCAGCTTCCATACAGGGGGGGAATCACCCCTCCACTTT
cdr3_aa: CASSFHTGGESPLHF

d_call: TRBD2
clone_size: .
j_call: TRBJ2-1
v_call: TRBV6-2/TRBV6-3
cdr3_nt: TGTGCCAGCAGCTCGGCCCTACTAGCGCTGTACAATGAGCAGTTCTTC
cdr3_aa: CASSSALLALYNEQFF

d_call: TRBD2
clone_size: once
j_call: TRBJ2-5
v_call: TRBV4-1
cdr3_nt: TGCGCCAGCAGCCAAGTCAATAGCGGGAGGGCCCGGGAGACCCAGTACTTC
cdr3_aa: CASSQVNSGRARETQYF

d_call: TRBD2
clone_size: .
j_call: TRBJ2-7
v_call: TRBV7-2
cdr3_nt: TGTGCCAGCAGGGTAGCGGGAGAGAACTACGAGCAGTACTTC
cdr3_aa: CASRVAGENYEQYF

d_call: .
clone_size: .
j_call: TRBJ1-4
v_call: TRBV29-1
cdr3_nt: TGCAGCGTTGAAAGACGGTCTAATGAAAAACTGTTTTTT
cdr3_aa: CSVERRSNEKLFF

d_call: .
clone_size: .
j_call: TRBJ1-3
v_call: TRBV6-5
cdr3_nt: TGTGCCAGCAGCCAAGGGGGGCCTGGAAACACCATATATTTT
cdr3_aa: CASSQGGPGNTIYF

d_call: .
clone_size: .
j_call: TRBJ2-5
v_call: TRBV25-1
cdr3_nt: TGTGCCAGCAGTGCGGGGACTCCTGAGACCCAGTACTTC
cdr3_aa: CASSAGTPETQYF

d_call: .
clone_size: few
j_call: TRBJ1-1
v_call: TRBV4-1
cdr3_nt: TGCGCCAGCAGCCAAGGAAAGAGTGAGTGGACTGAAGCTTTCTTT
cdr3_aa: CASSQGKSEWTEAFF

d_call: .
clone_size: .
j_call: TRBJ2-2
v_call: TRBV7-9
cdr3_nt: TGTGCCAGCAGCTTAGGGGGCGCCGACACCGGGGAGCTGTTTTTT
cdr3_aa: CASSLGGADTGELFF

d_call: .
clone_size: few
j_call: TRBJ2-2
v_call: TRBV5-4
cdr3_nt: TGTGCCAGCAGCTCTCGGTTCGCAGGTGTCACCGGGGAGCTGTTTTTT
cdr3_aa: CASSSRFAGVTGELFF

d_call: TRBD2
clone_size: .
j_call: TRBJ2-7
v_call: TRBV4-2
cdr3_nt: TGTGCCAGCAGCCAAGTATCGGGAGGGGACTACGAGCAGTACTTC
cdr3_aa: CASSQVSGGDYEQYF

d_call: .
clone_size: .
j_call: TRBJ2-7
v_call: TRBV19
cdr3_nt: TGTGCCAGTAGTCTGGGGGGCTCCTACGAGCAGTACTTC
cdr3_aa: CASSLGGSYEQYF

d_call: TRBD1
clone_size: .
j_call: TRBJ2-2
v_call: TRBV5-1
cdr3_nt: TGCGCCAGCAGCTTACAGGGGCAAGGGGGCCGGGAGCTGTTTTTT
cdr3_aa: CASSLQGQGGRELFF

d_call: .
clone_size: once
j_call: TRBJ2-5
v_call: TRBV21-1
cdr3_nt: TGTGCCAGCAGTGACCTTATAGCTACACTCTCTGAGACCCAGTACTTC
cdr3_aa: CASSDLIATLSETQYF

d_call: TRBD1
clone_size: .
j_call: TRBJ2-7
v_call: TRBV7-2
cdr3_nt: TGTGCCAGCACCCCAGGACAGGGTTCCTTCTACGAGCAGTACTTC
cdr3_aa: CASTPGQGSFYEQYF

d_call: TRBD2
clone_size: .
j_call: TRBJ2-1
v_call: TRBV6-5
cdr3_nt: TGTGCCAGCAGTTACCGGACTAGCGCCTCCTACAATGAGCAGTTCTTC
cdr3_aa: CASSYRTSASYNEQFF

d_call: TRBD2
clone_size: .
j_call: TRBJ2-5
v_call: TRBV7-2
cdr3_nt: TGTGCCAGCAGCTTAGTGGGTAGCGGGGCCCTCCAAGAGACCCAGTACTTC
cdr3_aa: CASSLVGSGALQETQYF

d_call: TRBD2
clone_size: .
j_call: TRBJ2-1
v_call: TRBV7-2
cdr3_nt: TGTGCCAGCAGCTTAGGCGGAGCGGGGGGTCACAATGAGCAGTTCTTC
cdr3_aa: CASSLGGAGGHNEQFF

d_call: .
clone_size: .
j_call: TRBJ1-4
v_call: TRBV18
cdr3_nt: TGTGCCAGCTCAACGGGGATTAATGAAAAACTGTTTTTT
cdr3_aa: CASSTGINEKLFF

d_call: .
clone_size: .
j_call: TRBJ2-7
v_call: TRBV11-2
cdr3_nt: TGTGCCAGCAGCTTAATTCGCAGGTCCCACTCCTACGAGCAGTACTTC
cdr3_aa: CASSLIRRSHSYEQYF

d_call: .
clone_size: .
j_call: TRBJ2-5
v_call: TRBV7-2
cdr3_nt: TGTGCCAGCAGCTTAGAACTAGGACCAGAGACCCAGTACTTC
cdr3_aa: CASSLELGPETQYF

d_call: .
clone_size: .
j_call: TRBJ2-3
v_call: TRBV5-5
cdr3_nt: TGTGCCAGCAGCTCCTGGACATACGACACAGATACGCAGTATTTT
cdr3_aa: CASSSWTYDTDTQYF

d_call: .
clone_size: few
j_call: TRBJ1-1
v_call: TRBV29-1
cdr3_nt: TGCAGCGGGAACGACGGGCTTGAAGCTTTCTTT
cdr3_aa: CSGNDGLEAFF

d_call: TRBD2
clone_size: once
j_call: TRBJ2-7
v_call: TRBV20-1
cdr3_nt: TGCAGTGCTAGTGATCCTAGCGGTACCTACGAGCAGTACTTC
cdr3_aa: CSASDPSGTYEQYF

d_call: .
clone_size: .
j_call: TRBJ1-2
v_call: TRBV29-1
cdr3_nt: TGCAGCGTTGGAGATGTAGCGGGGAGGGGCTACACCTTC
cdr3_aa: CSVGDVAGRGYTF

d_call: .
clone_size: .
j_call: TRBJ2-3
v_call: TRBV21-1
cdr3_nt: TGTGCCAGCAGCAGACTTAGCGGGAGGACTAGCACAGATACGCAGTATTTT
cdr3_aa: CASSRLSGRTSTDTQYF

d_call: .
clone_size: .
j_call: TRBJ1-5
v_call: TRBV7-8
cdr3_nt: TGTGCCAGCAGCCCCGCGGGACACAAGAATCAGCCCCAGCATTTT
cdr3_aa: CASSPAGHKNQPQHF

d_call: TRBD2
clone_size: .
j_call: TRBJ2-3
v_call: TRBV30
cdr3_nt: TGTGCCTGGAGTCCTCGACTAGCGGGAGTAACAGATACGCAGTATTTT
cdr3_aa: CAWSPRLAGVTDTQYF

d_call: .
clone_size: hyperexpanded
j_call: TRBJ1-6
v_call: TRBV12-3/TRBV12-4
cdr3_nt: TGTGCCAGCACCGAGGTCGCTGGGGAACCCCTCCACTTT
cdr3_aa: CASTEVAGEPLHF

d_call: .
clone_size: .
j_call: TRBJ2-2
v_call: TRBV29-1
cdr3_nt: TGCAGCGGTACCGGGACGAACACCGGGGAGCTGTTTTTT
cdr3_aa: CSGTGTNTGELFF

d_call: .
clone_size: .
j_call: TRBJ1-1
v_call: TRBV5-1
cdr3_nt: TGCGCCAGCAGAGTGGCGGCGGGGTTGGGCCCGAACACTGAAGCTTTCTTT
cdr3_aa: CASRVAAGLGPNTEAFF

d_call: .
clone_size: .
j_call: TRBJ2-7
v_call: TRBV5-6
cdr3_nt: TGTGCCAGCAGCCCCCGGCCCGGCTTTACCTACGAGCAGTACTTC
cdr3_aa: CASSPRPGFTYEQYF

d_call: .
clone_size: .
j_call: TRBJ1-2
v_call: TRBV29-1
cdr3_nt: TGCAGCGTTGATAGGACACCCGGAAACTATGGCTACACCTTC
cdr3_aa: CSVDRTPGNYGYTF

d_call: .
clone_size: .
j_call: TRBJ2-3
v_call: TRBV7-2
cdr3_nt: TGTGCCAGCAGCCTGACAGATACGCAGTATTTT
cdr3_aa: CASSLTDTQYF

d_call: TRBD1
clone_size: few
j_call: TRBJ1-1
v_call: TRBV7-9
cdr3_nt: TGTGCCAGCAGCTTAGAAAGGGGACAGTCAGGGAACACTGAAGCTTTCTTT
cdr3_aa: CASSLERGQSGNTEAFF

d_call: .
clone_size: few
j_call: TRBJ1-6
v_call: TRBV4-1
cdr3_nt: TGCGCCAGCAGCCAAGATTTACAGGGCCGGACGGTGAATTCACCCCTCCACTTT
cdr3_aa: CASSQDLQGRTVNSPLHF

d_call: TRBD2
clone_size: .
j_call: TRBJ2-1
v_call: TRBV19
cdr3_nt: TGTGCCAGTAGTGGACAAGCGGGGGGGCCGGTCAATGAGCAGTTCTTC
cdr3_aa: CASSGQAGGPVNEQFF

d_call: .
clone_size: .
j_call: TRBJ2-1
v_call: TRBV7-2
cdr3_nt: TGTGCCAGCAGCTTAGTAGCGGACAGCTCCTACAATGAGCAGTTCTTC
cdr3_aa: CASSLVADSSYNEQFF

d_call: TRBD1
clone_size: .
j_call: TRBJ1-5
v_call: TRBV10-3
cdr3_nt: TGTGCCACTGCTACAGGGGATCAGCCCCAGCATTTT
cdr3_aa: CATATGDQPQHF

d_call: .
clone_size: .
j_call: TRBJ1-5
v_call: TRBV11-2
cdr3_nt: TGTGCCAGCAGCTTCGGGGACAGCAATCAGCCCCAGCATTTT
cdr3_aa: CASSFGDSNQPQHF

d_call: .
clone_size: .
j_call: TRBJ2-2
v_call: TRBV11-2
cdr3_nt: TGTGCCAGCAGCCCCGGCTTAGGGGTCACCGGGGAGCTGTTTTTT
cdr3_aa: CASSPGLGVTGELFF

d_call: .
clone_size: few
j_call: TRBJ2-1
v_call: TRBV6-6
cdr3_nt: TGTGCCAGCAGTTGGGTACAAGTAAGCAATGAGCAGTTCTTC
cdr3_aa: CASSWVQVSNEQFF

d_call: .
clone_size: .
j_call: TRBJ1-5
v_call: TRBV3-1/TRBV3-2
cdr3_nt: TGTGCCAGCAGCCAGCAAGTGTATCAGCCCCAGCATTTT
cdr3_aa: CASSQQVYQPQHF

d_call: TRBD2
clone_size: .
j_call: TRBJ2-1
v_call: TRBV5-4
cdr3_nt: TGTGCCAGCAGCTTGTTTGGTGGGACGGGAGGGAATGAGCAGTTCTTC
cdr3_aa: CASSLFGGTGGNEQFF

d_call: TRBD1
clone_size: .
j_call: TRBJ2-2
v_call: TRBV7-3
cdr3_nt: TGTGCCAGCGGGGGACAGGGGAACACCGGGGAGCTGTTTTTT
cdr3_aa: CASGGQGNTGELFF

d_call: TRBD1
clone_size: .
j_call: TRBJ2-7
v_call: TRBV7-2
cdr3_nt: TGTGCCAGCAGCTCCCACGGGGGGACAGGGGACAACGAGCAGTACTTC
cdr3_aa: CASSSHGGTGDNEQYF

d_call: TRBD2
clone_size: .
j_call: TRBJ2-7
v_call: TRBV7-2
cdr3_nt: TGTGCCAGCAGCTCGTCCGGGACTAGCGGGCGTGGTGACTATTACGAGCAGTACTTC
cdr3_aa: CASSSSGTSGRGDYYEQYF

d_call: TRBD1
clone_size: .
j_call: TRBJ2-7
v_call: TRBV3-1/TRBV3-2
cdr3_nt: TGTGCCAGCAGCCTCCGACAGGGTGTGCAGCAGTACTTC
cdr3_aa: CASSLRQGVQQYF